The rows below give T cell receptor beta chains drawn from one sample of a study of post-analysis software for immune sequencing data. Each CDR3 protein gets one entry after TCRdb re-called the PCR reads with MiXCR. The sample lists roughly 800,000 distinct CDR3 sequences, roughly 29% occurring once. The sample taken for sequencing was blood. Receptor source: a girl aged 5 to 17 with multiple sclerosis. CDR3s include the opening cysteine and the closing phenylalanine or tryptophan. Fields, in order: V gene, J gene, CDR3 protein.

>TRBV6-6|TRBJ1-2
CAIQGVGYTF
>TRBV25-1|TRBJ2-1
CASSENGVSNEQFF
>TRBV15|TRBJ1-1
CATRSDPAAGTEAFF
>TRBV6-1|TRBJ2-5
CASSEEAGGPEMETQYF
>TRBV9|TRBJ2-3
CASSVVGATDTQYF
>TRBV24-1|TRBJ1-2
CATSDGGANYGYTF
>TRBV4-3|-
CASSQGRATGEQYF
>TRBV10-3|TRBJ1-2
CAISQGAEYYGYTF
>TRBV12-3/TRBV12-4|TRBJ1-2
CASSLLAGATYGYTF
>TRBV5-1|TRBJ2-5
CASSKGTVLEETQYF
>TRBV7-2|TRBJ1-2
CASSPGGSGGYTF
>TRBV5-1|TRBJ1-4
CASRSTGTGNEKLFF
>TRBV20-1|TRBJ1-5
CSVVDRVGNQPQHF
>TRBV29-1|TRBJ2-5
CSVEEREGSQETQYF
>TRBV20-1|TRBJ1-5
CSVQGLINQPQHF
>TRBV7-6|TRBJ2-3
CASSSKFGRGGTDTQYF
>TRBV7-2|TRBJ2-7
CASSLGSPFKLAGGPYEQYF
>TRBV7-8|TRBJ2-1
CASSPGIAGVTYNEQFF
>TRBV5-1|TRBJ2-7
CASRTGLAGRYEQYF
>TRBV10-3|TRBJ2-5
CAISSGREGETQYF
>TRBV7-2|TRBJ1-5
CASSPRGGEQPQHF
>TRBV12-3/TRBV12-4|TRBJ1-2
CASRESGGAGGYTF
>TRBV12-3/TRBV12-4|TRBJ2-6
CASSLQPVTGANVLTF
>TRBV12-3/TRBV12-4|TRBJ2-1
CASSFSGRGPYNEQFF
>TRBV6-1|TRBJ1-6
CANRQGREPLHF
>TRBV20-1|TRBJ1-6
CSARVQGLSSPLHF
>TRBV20-1|TRBJ2-7
CSAGGTSGRYEQYF
>TRBV7-8|TRBJ1-6
CASSLWGDNSPLHF
>TRBV12-3/TRBV12-4|TRBJ2-1
CASSPHPYDNEQFF
>TRBV12-3/TRBV12-4|TRBJ2-3
CASSLLGAHGTDTQYF
>TRBV29-1|TRBJ1-2
CSADPGSYGYTF
>TRBV12-3/TRBV12-4|TRBJ2-6
CASSLKGALFGANVLTF
>TRBV4-1|TRBJ2-5
CATKTAGGAVTQYF
>TRBV3-1|TRBJ1-4
CASSQELNSPYNEKLFF
>TRBV13|TRBJ1-4
CASSFRVSTNEKLFF
>TRBV5-1|TRBJ2-7
CASSFSPGLARSYEQYF
>TRBV7-2|TRBJ2-1
CASSSALGEQFF
>TRBV20-1|TRBJ2-5
CSARDQSAQETQYF
>TRBV6-2/TRBV6-3|TRBJ2-7
CASGQRTSSYEQYF
>TRBV7-9|TRBJ2-1
CASSIGTGTNEQFF
>TRBV20-1|TRBJ2-1
CSAIGLRVNEQFF
>TRBV4-1|TRBJ1-5
CASSQDLPDLQPQHF
>TRBV20-1|TRBJ2-7
CSATTANSSYEQYF